These T cell receptor beta chains were read from a single sample in a study of tumor-infiltrating lymphocytes in oesophageal squamous cell carcinoma. TCRdb analysed the PCR reads with MiXCR anew, one entry per CDR3 protein. The sample lists fewer than 11,000 distinct CDR3 sequences, approximately 59% occurring once. The sequencing input was esophageal tumor tissue. The receptors come from a male donor with esophageal squamous cell carcinoma. Both conserved end residues are part of each CDR3. D genes are given only for firm matches. Part of the rows lack a size; the others show once, few, many or a class for expanded clones.

d_gene	j_gene	v_gene	abundance	CDR3aa	CDR3nt
TRBD1	TRBJ2-7	TRBV11-1	.	CASSLDRGTGEQYF	TGTGCCAGCAGCTTAGACAGGGGTACGGGGGAGCAGTACTTC
.	TRBJ2-2	TRBV7-4	.	CASSPQQYTGELFF	TGTGCCAGCAGTCCACAACAGTACACCGGGGAGCTGTTTTTT
.	TRBJ2-3	TRBV7-3	.	CASSHWAGSTDTQYF	TGTGCCAGCAGCCATTGGGCGGGTAGCACAGATACGCAGTATTTT
.	TRBJ2-1	TRBV7-9	large	CASSLGGTSNEQFF	TGTGCCAGCAGCTTAGGGGGGACTTCCAATGAGCAGTTCTTC
TRBD2	TRBJ2-1	TRBV12-3/TRBV12-4	medium-sized	CASSRTSTNNEQFF	TGTGCCAGCAGCCGGACTAGCACTAACAATGAGCAGTTCTTC
.	TRBJ2-5	TRBV7-8	few	CASSFRENQETQYF	TGTGCCAGCAGCTTCCGGGAAAACCAAGAGACCCAGTACTTC
.	TRBJ2-5	TRBV12-3/TRBV12-4	.	CASSLSRLQETQYF	TGTGCCAGCAGTTTAAGCCGGCTACAAGAGACCCAGTACTTC
TRBD2	TRBJ2-5	TRBV6-1	.	CASSYRGLAGYQETQYF	TGTGCCAGCAGTTACCGGGGACTAGCGGGATACCAAGAGACCCAGTACTTC
.	TRBJ2-5	TRBV6-2/TRBV6-3	.	CASSYAGQETQYF	TGTGCCAGCAGTTACGCCGGACAAGAGACCCAGTACTTC
.	TRBJ2-5	TRBV7-9	.	CASSPLRGTQYF	TGTGCCAGCAGCCCCTTGCGAGGGACCCAGTACTTC
TRBD2	TRBJ2-1	TRBV7-9	.	CASSLWAGGPSDEQFF	TGTGCCAGCAGCTTATGGGCGGGAGGGCCCTCCGATGAGCAGTTCTTC
.	TRBJ2-1	TRBV11-2	.	CASSRNRAEGQFF	TGTGCCAGCAGCCGGAACAGGGCCGAGGGACAGTTCTTC
.	TRBJ2-6	TRBV24-1	.	CATSDPRDSNSGANVLTF	TGTGCCACCAGTGATCCCCGGGACTCCAACTCTGGGGCCAACGTCCTGACTTTC
.	TRBJ1-6	TRBV27	.	CASRSGTKGLPLHF	TGTGCCAGCAGATCGGGAACGAAGGGCTTACCCCTCCACTTT
TRBD2	TRBJ2-1	TRBV10-3	.	CAIRIDSGAYNEQFF	TGTGCCATCAGAATCGATAGCGGGGCCTACAATGAGCAGTTCTTC
.	TRBJ1-2	TRBV7-6	.	CASSLAYRAGYTF	TGTGCCAGCAGCTTAGCCTACAGGGCGGGCTACACCTTC
TRBD1	TRBJ1-6	TRBV7-9	.	CASSFSTGRGTYNSPLHF	TGTGCCAGCAGCTTTTCGACAGGGAGAGGAACCTATAATTCACCCCTCCACTTT
.	TRBJ2-1	TRBV12-3/TRBV12-4	.	CASSLGGAVVNEQFF	TGTGCCAGCAGTTTGGGGGGGGCGGTAGTCAATGAGCAGTTCTTC
.	TRBJ1-6	TRBV7-6	.	CASSPLQGRDSPLHF	TGTGCCAGCAGCCCTCTCCAGGGTCGAGATTCACCCCTCCACTTT
.	TRBJ2-6	TRBV4-2	few	CASSQERGSGANVLTF	TGTGCCAGCAGCCAAGAACGGGGCTCTGGGGCCAACGTCCTGACTTTC
.	TRBJ2-1	TRBV24-1	once	CATSDPDEQFF	TGTGCCACCAGTGACCCGGATGAGCAGTTCTTC
TRBD2	TRBJ2-1	TRBV7-2	.	CASSFDGLWAGEPYNEQFF	TGTGCCAGCAGCTTCGACGGCCTCTGGGCGGGAGAACCCTACAATGAGCAGTTCTTC
TRBD2	TRBJ2-1	TRBV7-9	many	CASSRSGRSYNEQFF	TGTGCCAGCAGCCGTAGCGGGAGGTCCTACAATGAGCAGTTCTTC
.	TRBJ2-1	TRBV6-1	.	CASSKGIWNEQFF	TGTGCCAGCAGCAAGGGGATCTGGAATGAGCAGTTCTTC
.	TRBJ2-2	TRBV7-6	.	CASSFPLGTTGELFF	TGTGCCAGCAGCTTCCCGCTGGGTACCACCGGCGAGCTGTTTTTT
.	TRBJ2-5	TRBV7-2	few	CASAEGGSAQETQYF	TGTGCCAGCGCCGAGGGGGGATCAGCTCAAGAGACCCAGTACTTC
.	TRBJ2-1	TRBV7-2	.	CASSLVWGADNEQFF	TGTGCCAGCAGCTTAGTATGGGGAGCCGACAATGAGCAGTTCTTC
.	TRBJ2-1	TRBV3-1	.	CASSQWREGEQFF	TGTGCCAGCAGCCAATGGAGGGAAGGCGAACAGTTCTTC
.	TRBJ1-1	TRBV28	few	CASSLFPQGSGSTEAFF	TGTGCCAGCAGTTTATTCCCCCAGGGGTCGGGGAGCACTGAAGCTTTCTTT
TRBD2	TRBJ2-1	TRBV7-8	.	CASSLGGGSPSYNEQFF	TGTGCCAGCAGCTTAGGGGGAGGGTCCCCCTCCTACAATGAGCAGTTCTTC
TRBD1	TRBJ2-5	TRBV11-2	.	CASSTTGRDSPLHF	TGTGCCAGCAGCACGACAGGGCGCGATTCACCCCTCCACTTC
.	TRBJ2-1	TRBV7-8	few	CASSLGYVGNEQFF	TGTGCCAGCAGCTTAGGCTACGTGGGGAATGAGCAGTTCTTC
.	TRBJ2-3	TRBV7-3	many	CASSLESGVGHATDTQYF	TGTGCCAGCAGCTTAGAGTCGGGAGTGGGGCACGCCACAGATACGCAGTATTTT
.	TRBJ2-5	TRBV12-3/TRBV12-4	few	CASTQGRTAQETQYF	TGTGCCAGCACCCAAGGGAGGACGGCCCAAGAGACCCAGTACTTC
.	TRBJ2-7	TRBV27	.	CASSRGDNTYEQYF	TGTGCCAGCTCTCGAGGCGACAACACCTACGAGCAGTACTTC
TRBD1	TRBJ2-1	TRBV7-3	.	CASSRTGGAYNEQFF	TGTGCCAGCAGCCGGACAGGGGGCGCCTACAATGAGCAGTTCTTC
.	TRBJ2-1	TRBV2	.	CASSGDGGSYNEQFF	TGTGCCAGCAGTGGGGACGGGGGCTCCTACAATGAGCAGTTCTTC
.	TRBJ1-5	TRBV28	once	CASSYPGDGPQHF	TGTGCCAGCAGTTACCCCGGGGACGGGCCCCAGCATTTT
.	TRBJ2-1	TRBV7-6	few	CASSLDIWGGQFF	TGTGCCAGCAGCTTAGATATTTGGGGTGGGCAGTTCTTC
.	TRBJ1-1	TRBV7-2	.	CASSLAPRLNTEAFF	TGTGCCAGCAGCTTAGCCCCCAGGTTGAACACTGAAGCTTTCTTT
TRBD2	TRBJ2-6	TRBV7-2	.	CASSRVRSGTFVSGANVLTF	TGTGCCAGCAGCCGAGTAAGGAGCGGGACTTTTGTCTCTGGGGCCAACGTCCTGACTTTC
.	TRBJ2-7	TRBV6-2/TRBV6-3	.	CASRPRDLSYEQYF	TGTGCCAGCAGGCCACGGGACCTTTCCTACGAGCAGTACTTC
.	TRBJ2-1	TRBV7-3	few	CASSLNGGASANEQFF	TGTGCCAGCAGCTTAAATGGGGGGGCCTCGGCCAATGAGCAGTTCTTC
.	TRBJ2-1	TRBV7-3	.	CASSLKGYGWDNEQFF	TGTGCCAGCAGCTTAAAGGGGTACGGGTGGGACAATGAGCAGTTCTTC
.	TRBJ2-2	TRBV7-2	few	CASSLEVGELFF	TGTGCCAGCAGCTTAGAAGTCGGGGAGCTGTTTTTT
.	TRBJ2-1	TRBV7-2	.	CASSLNTDYYNEQFF	TGTGCCAGCAGCCTAAATACAGATTACTACAATGAGCAGTTCTTC
.	TRBJ2-7	TRBV7-2	.	CASSFNSYYEQYF	TGTGCCAGCAGCTTCAACAGCTACTACGAGCAGTACTTC
.	TRBJ2-1	TRBV7-9	many	CASSRVGPQVHEQFF	TGTGCCAGCAGCCGGGTTGGGCCCCAGGTCCATGAGCAGTTCTTC
.	TRBJ2-7	TRBV12-3/TRBV12-4	.	CASSLRQTGYEQYF	TGTGCCAGCAGTTTAAGACAGACGGGCTACGAGCAGTACTTC